The next 11 T cell receptor beta chains were all read from a single sample in a study of T cell clonality in common variable immunodeficiency. Their recognized antigens are unknown. Libraries were prepared by immunoSEQ multiplex PCR; TCRdb keeps only in-frame clonotypes and omits some of them. This sample's table reports over 15,000 clones. The study, taken as a whole, reports: Reportedly, TCR beta sequences from common variable immunodeficiency showed fewer deletions and N-nucleotide insertions.

The sample consisted of peripheral blood mononuclear cells. These receptors were taken from a human donor with common variable immunodeficiency.

As concerns this clone: Read data end 3 residues before the CDR3 end; the end is taken from the germline J gene. The chain links TRBV19 to TRBJ1-2; D unclear. The CDR3 runs 15 residues. The V gene's germline CDR1 is LNHDA and CDR2 SQIVND (reference sequence). V lost 0 bases, J lost 7 bases, and 15 bases lay in between. CDR3 bases read: TGTGCCAGTAGTATAGAGGAGGGTCCCGAAGCTGGC. It translates to CASSIEEGPEAG. Given in full, the CDR3 is CASSIEEGPEAGYTF.

As for this clone: The DNA ends 3 residues before the CDR3 does, and the rest of the CDR3 is filled in from the germline J gene. The V and J genes are TRBV19 and TRBJ2-2, with 11 bases identical to TRBD1. The CDR3 has 16 amino acids. With V trimmed by 4 bases and J by 7 bases, 8 bases remained unmatched. The V gene's germline CDR1 is LNHDA and CDR2 SQIVND (reference sequence). The CDR3 sequence: CASSTGTGGFIGELFF. Partial CDR3 DNA: TGTGCCAGTAGTACCGGGACAGGGGGGTTTATCGGGGAG.

As concerns this clone: Sequencing ends 3 residues short of the CDR3 end; the germline J gene provides the rest. J is TRBJ1-5 and V is TRBV5-1; no clear D gene. The V and J ends lost 0 bases and 4 bases respectively, with 14 bases between them. In germline, CDR1 is SGHRS, CDR2 YFSETQ. The CDR3 consists of 16 residues. The CDR3 loop is CASSLGLPGRNQPQHF. The CDR3 DNA, read in part, is TGCGCCAGCAGCTTGGGCCTACCAGGAAGAAATCAGCCC. Supplemented by reference TRBV5-1 and TRBJ1-5, the full variable domain reads KAGVTQTPRYLIKTRGQQVTLSCSPISGHRSVSWYQQTPGQGLQFLFEYFSETQRNKGNFPGRFSGRQFSNSRSEMNVSTLELGDSALYLCASSLGLPGRNQPQHFGDGTRLSIL.

About this clone itself: With the read ending 3 residues before the CDR3 end, the germline J gene is used to fill in that end. This rearrangement joins TRBV20-1 to TRBJ2-7; 7 nucleotides align to TRBD1. The germline V gene has CDR1 DFQATT and CDR2 SNEGSKA (reference sequence). CDR3 length: 15 amino acids. V was pared by 4 bases and J by 6 bases, with 15 bases of the junction left unmatched. The CDR3 reads CSAIGRDRESGEQYF. The CDR3 bases that were read are TGCAGTGCTATAGGACGTGACAGGGAGTCCGGCGAG.

In the case of this clone: Read coverage stops 3 residues before the CDR3 terminus; the germline J gene supplies the remainder. The chain links TRBV20-1 to TRBJ1-6; 7 bases are a match to TRBD1. The CDR3 is 16 amino acids. The germline V gene encodes CDR1 DFQATT and CDR2 SNEGSKA (reference sequence). V shed 3 bases and J 1 base; nucleotides not matched to a gene: 6. The CDR3 bases that were read are TGCAGTGCTAGTCTCCCAGGGGGTTCCTATAATTCACCC. This codes for CSASLPGGSYNSP. The whole CDR3 is CSASLPGGSYNSPLHF.

About this clone itself: The read is 3 residues too short to cover the CDR3 end, so that end is filled in from the germline J gene. The genes are TRBV5-1 and TRBJ2-5, with D possibly matching TRBD2 (5 bases). This CDR3 has 13 amino acids. Per germline, CDR1 SGHRS and CDR2 YFSETQ. Here the CDR3 reads CATRGSIPSTQYF. The part of the CDR3 DNA that was read is TGCGCCACCCGGGGATCCATCCCCAGCACC.

Concerning this clone: Read data end 3 residues before the CDR3 end; the end is taken from the germline J gene. The V and J genes are TRBV19 and TRBJ1-5, with D tentatively TRBD1 (5 bases). The germline CDR1 and CDR2 sequences are LNHDA and SQIVND (reference sequence). This CDR3 has 14 residues. With 6 bases removed from V and 2 bases from J, the gap between germline ends came to 11 bases. The covered CDR3 bases are TGTGCCAGTAGACCCCGGGGGGGCAATCAGCCC. Amino acids: CASRPRGGNQP. The entire CDR3 protein is CASRPRGGNQPQHF.

Here the CDR3 reads CAWSEQRAGELFF. Partial CDR3 DNA: TGTGCCTGGAGCGAACAGAGGGCCGGGGAG. The chain uses TRBV30 and TRBJ2-2; D may be TRBD2 (5 bases). Read coverage stops 3 residues before the CDR3 terminus; the germline J gene supplies the remainder. V lost 3 bases and J lost 6, with 11 bases in between. Germline CDR1 GTSNPN, CDR2 SVGIG (reference sequence). The CDR3 has 13 amino acids.

Remarks on this clone: The CDR3 extends 3 residues past the end of the read, so its final part is completed from the germline J gene. J is TRBJ2-7 and V is TRBV10-3; a possible D gene is TRBD1 (7 bases). Trimming stripped 8 bases from V and 5 bases from J, with 25 bases between. This CDR3 comprises 16 residues. The germline V gene encodes CDR1 ENHRY and CDR2 SYGVKD. The CDR3 loop reads CAISRAGGLSPHEQYF. Partial CDR3 DNA: TGTGCCATCTCCCGGGCAGGGGGGCTTAGTCCCCACGAG.

Regarding this clone: The read falls 3 residues short of the CDR3 end, and the missing part is taken from the germline J gene. J is TRBJ2-7 and V is TRBV20-1; 10 nucleotides agree with TRBD1. Germline lookup yields CDR1 DFQATT and CDR2 SNEGSKA (reference sequence). The CDR3 length is 17 residues. Trimming took 2 bases from V and 3 from J; bases not matched to a gene: 13. The chain's CDR3 is CSARTLYGQGGLYEQYF. CDR3 DNA, as far as it was read: TGCAGTGCTAGAACCCTCTACGGACAGGGGGGCCTCTACGAG.

Turning to this clone: The read ends 3 residues shy of where the CDR3 ends; the end is completed using the germline J gene. V usage is TRBV5-1 and J usage is TRBJ2-7; 9 positions agree with TRBD2. Germline assignment: CDR1 SGHRS and CDR2 YFSETQ. J was trimmed by 6 bases and V by 4 bases; bases with no gene match: 17. The CDR3 is 17 residues long. The part of the CDR3 DNA that was read is TGCGCCAGCAGCACCCCCCCCGGGACTAGCCGTTTGTCCGAG. Its translation: CASSTPPGTSRLSE. The CDR3 reads in full as CASSTPPGTSRLSEQYF.